Following are 14 T cell receptor beta chains from one sample sequenced in a study of blood T cell repertoires in COVID-19. Assay: immunoSEQ multiplex PCR; the TCRdb copy retains only in-frame clones and omits some. The sample shows 150,000 to 200,000 clones, around 76% of them seen only once. What was sequenced was PBMCs or T cells enriched from blood (not recorded which). The origin of the receptors is a woman aged 45 to 65 with acute COVID-19.

This chain links TRBV5-1 with TRBJ2-5; TRBD2 matches 7 bases. J lost 5 bases, V lost 4 bases, and 8 bases had no gene match. From germline, CDR1 is SGHRS and CDR2 YFSETQ. The CDR3 covers 14 residues. As DNA, the CDR3 is TGCGCCAGCAGCCCCGGGGGGACGGCGGAGACCCAGTACTTC. This translates into CASSPGGTAETQYF.

The chain combines TRBV10-3 with TRBJ2-5, with TRBD2 matching over 7 bases. This CDR3 is built from 14 residues. J lost 2 bases, V lost 5 bases, and 5 bases had no gene match. CDR1 and CDR2 (germline): ENHRY, SYGVKD. The chain's CDR3 is CAISQGTTQETQYF. The CDR3 nucleotides are TGTGCCATCAGTCAAGGGACTACACAAGAGACCCAGTACTTC.

J is TRBJ2-5 and V is TRBV9, with 9 bases lining up with TRBD2. This CDR3 spans 15 amino acids. Germline V gene data show CDR1 as SGDLS and CDR2 as YYNGEE. V lost 6 bases and J lost 3; bases outside the gene matches: 9. Here the CDR3 DNA reads TGTGCCAGCACCGCAATGGGCGGGGGGGAAGAGACCCAGTACTTC. It is translated as CASTAMGGGEETQYF.

This clone was picked up one time. The chain carries TRBV6-2 or TRBV6-3 and TRBJ1-6; D not resolved. The germline V gene has CDR1 MNHEY and CDR2 SVGEGT. The germline V and J ends were trimmed by 0 bases and 10 bases, with 13 bases remaining between them. This CDR3 has 15 amino acids. The CDR3 nucleotides read TGTGCCAGCAGTTACTCTTTTCAGGTTCGATCACCCCTCCACTTT. It specifies CASSYSFQVRSPLHF.

V gene TRBV19 combines with J gene TRBJ2-1; 11 bases are shared with TRBD2. Germline loops: CDR1 LNHDA, CDR2 SQIVND (reference sequence). The CDR3 runs 15 residues. V shed 7 bases, J shed 4 bases, and the junction held 6 bases outside the gene matches. CDR3 protein: CASTESSGGYNEQFF. CDR3 sequence (DNA): TGTGCCAGTACCGAGTCTAGCGGGGGGTACAATGAGCAGTTCTTC.

The J gene is TRBJ2-4, the V gene TRBV6-2 or TRBV6-3, with 8 bases lining up with TRBD2. The CDR3 sequence is 15 residues long. J lost 11 bases, V lost 6 bases, and 15 bases had no gene match. Germline V lookup: CDR1 MNHEY, CDR2 SVGEGT. The DNA of the CDR3 is TGTGCCAGCAGCCGCTTGTCGGGGGGGTCCGGGGTTCAGTACTTC. Translating it yields CASSRLSGGSGVQYF.

The V call is TRBV6-2 or TRBV6-3, the J call TRBJ2-3; TRBD2 matches at 13 bases. This CDR3 region has 18 residues. J lost 1 base, V lost 6 bases, and 10 bases had no gene match. CDR1 and CDR2 (germline): MNHEY, SVGEGT. CDR3 sequence (DNA): TGTGCCAGCAGCCCACTAGCGGGGGGGCCTCGGGGCACAGATACGCAGTATTTT. It yields the protein CASSPLAGGPRGTDTQYF.

The genes are TRBV11-3 and TRBJ2-1, with D possibly matching TRBD1 (6 bases). The V gene's germline CDR1 is SGHNT and CDR2 YENEEA. V was shortened by 2 bases and J by 2 bases, with 13 bases between the two germline ends. This CDR3 is 16 amino acids long. CDR3 coding DNA: TGTGCCAGCAGCTTATCTGGACAGATGACCTACAATGAGCAGTTCTTC. Its translation is CASSLSGQMTYNEQFF.

The chain links TRBV18 to TRBJ1-2; unclear D gene. The V end lost 7 bases, the J end lost 1 base, and 10 bases lay between the germline ends. The CDR3 consists of 13 residues. The germline V gene encodes CDR1 KGHSH and CDR2 LQKENI. The CDR3 DNA follows: TGTGCCAGCTTCCGGGAGGGTAACTATGGCTACACCTTC. Its translation is CASFREGNYGYTF.

This clone has just a few counts. The CDR3 spells CSVLPEGAFTGELFF. CDR3 sequence (DNA): TGCAGCGTTCTTCCGGAAGGGGCCTTCACCGGGGAGCTGTTTTTT. This chain uses TRBV29-1 with TRBJ2-2; TRBD1 might be the D (5 bases). Looked up from germline, CDR1 is SQVTM and CDR2 is ANQGSEA. This CDR3 contains 15 residues. Trimming pared 5 bases from V and 4 bases from J, leaving 17 bases between.

This clone was counted a few times. The V gene is TRBV2, the J gene TRBJ1-5; the D is unclear. Trimming took off 4 bases at V and 7 bases at J, with 14 bases between the two ends. The CDR3 length is 14 residues. Germline CDR1 is SNHLY and CDR2 is FYNNEI. CDR3 sequence: CASSVERARQPQHF. The CDR3 DNA reads TGTGCCAGCAGTGTGGAGAGGGCCCGACAGCCCCAGCATTTT.

The chain couples TRBV5-1 to TRBJ2-5; 8 positions match TRBD2. This CDR3 comprises 15 residues. Looked up from germline, CDR1 is SGHRS and CDR2 is YFSETQ. J lost 3 bases, V lost 0 bases, and 4 bases had no gene match. The CDR3 sequence is CASSLGSGAEETQYF. The CDR3 DNA reads TGCGCCAGCAGCTTGGGTAGCGGGGCAGAAGAGACCCAGTACTTC.

This clone was observed at least ten times. The gene calls are TRBV7-2 and TRBJ1-3; 7 bases are a match to TRBD1. CDR1 is SGHTA and CDR2 is FQGNSA in the germline V gene. The CDR3 has 16 amino acids. The junction had 2 bases not matched to a gene; V was cut back by 0 bases and J by 0 bases. The chain's CDR3 is CASSLAGTVSGNTIYF. CDR3 bases: TGTGCCAGCAGCTTAGCCGGGACAGTCTCTGGAAACACCATATATTTT.

The chain links TRBV18 to TRBJ2-4; 7 nucleotides agree with TRBD1. The CDR3 loop spans 15 amino acids. Germline V lookup: CDR1 KGHSH, CDR2 LQKENI. The V segment lost 5 bases and the J segment 3 bases; nucleotides outside the gene matches: 7. The CDR3 sequence is CASSAIRDSKNIQYF. The CDR3 DNA reads as TGTGCCAGCTCAGCGATCCGGGACAGCAAAAACATTCAGTACTTC.